The clone carrying this TCR beta chain occurred many times. Its specificity is unknown. The sample comes from a study of breast tumors, draining lymph nodes, adjacent tissues. Trimming pared 2 bases from V and 5 bases from J, leaving 9 bases between. Germline values: CDR1 MNHEY, CDR2 SVGEGT. The CDR3 is made up of 13 amino acids. Study observations and caveats: The data were judged consistent with most tumor T cells coming from lymph node and expanding in tumor. Compared with lymph nodes, tumors were less diverse; compared with nontumor tissue, more.

Axillary draining lymph nodes of breast cancer patients supplied the node samples. TCRdb fed the multiplex PCR reads into MiXCR, producing one record per CDR3 protein. The top ten hold 2.5% to 3% of the sample, which has over 100,000 distinct CDR3 sequences, about 22% seen once. The source of this sequence is a female donor with breast cancer. Some clones in this sample may be carry-over from other donors' samples. Input material: axillary lymph node tissue. The chain couples TRBV6-2 or TRBV6-3 to TRBJ2-5, with D maybe TRBD1 (6 bases). CDR3 sequence (DNA): TGTGCCAGCAGTTACCCAGGGGTGGAGACCCAGTACTTC. Its protein is CASSYPGVETQYF.